The 30 T cell receptor beta chains below all came from one sample that was sequenced in a study of T cells in Graves' hyperthyroidism and ophthalmopathy. Amplification yielded TCR beta CDR3 regions, with RNA transcripts as the source. HTBI primers were employed in a first-round RT-PCR of the TCR CDR3. Each CDR3 protein gets one entry after TCRdb re-called the multiplex PCR reads with MiXCR. The sample shows about 420,000 distinct CDR3 sequences, approximately 15% of them seen only once. Material for sequencing was blood. The receptors shown here come from a woman aged 18-29 years with Graves' hyperthyroidism.

This sequence joins TRBV7-9 and TRBJ2-2; 7 bases match TRBD2. Germline lookup yields CDR1 SEHNR and CDR2 FQNEAQ (reference sequence). This CDR3 has 13 amino acids. V shed 3 bases, J shed 6 bases, and the junction held 1 base outside the gene matches. The CDR3 spells CASSFRGAGELFF. The CDR3 DNA reads TGTGCCAGCAGCTTCCGGGGGGCCGGGGAGCTGTTTTTT.

The rearrangement uses TRBV4-1 and TRBJ2-1; 10 bases match TRBD2. CDR3 length: 16 residues. With V trimmed by 4 bases and J by 3 bases, 6 bases remained unmatched. CDR1 MGHRA and CDR2 YSYEKL come from the germline V gene. The CDR3 DNA reads TGCGCCAGCAGCCGCGGATGGACTAGCGGCTACAATGAGCAGTTCTTC. Encoded protein: CASSRGWTSGYNEQFF.

This clonotype occurred a few times. The chain uses TRBV19 and TRBJ2-1, with D hard to call. The V and J ends lost 1 base and 5 bases respectively, with 12 bases between them. This CDR3 contains 15 residues. The germline V gene has CDR1 LNHDA and CDR2 SQIVND (reference sequence). The chain's CDR3 is CASSIGLGNDNEQFF. The CDR3 nucleotides read TGTGCCAGTAGTATAGGATTGGGTAATGACAATGAGCAGTTCTTC.

The chain is built from TRBV14 and TRBJ2-1, with 12 positions matching TRBD2. V lost 2 bases, J lost 2 bases, and 7 bases stayed unmatched. The CDR3 is made up of 18 amino acids. Germline loops: CDR1 SGHDN, CDR2 FVKESK. The CDR3 nucleotides are TGTGCCAGCAGCCAATTCGGACTAGCGGGGATCCCCTACAATGAGCAGTTCTTC. Translation: CASSQFGLAGIPYNEQFF.

This chain links TRBV7-9 with TRBJ1-2; D remains ambiguous. V was pared by 4 bases and J by 2 bases, with 8 bases between. CDR3 length: 13 residues. The germline V gene encodes CDR1 SEHNR and CDR2 FQNEAQ (reference sequence). CDR3 DNA: TGTGCCAGCAGCTCCCCGACCAACTATGGCTACACCTTC. This gives the protein CASSSPTNYGYTF.

This sequence joins TRBV27 and TRBJ1-6; 7 bases fit TRBD1. The length of the CDR3 is 17 residues. V lost 4 bases, J lost 7 bases, and 13 bases stayed unmatched. The V gene's germline CDR1 is MNHEY and CDR2 SMNVEV (reference sequence). The CDR3 bases are TGTGCCAGCAGTTCCCCTCTACGACAGGGTCTGAATTCACCCCTCCACTTT. It translates to CASSSPLRQGLNSPLHF.

This clonotype has ten or more counts. The chain recombines TRBV27 with TRBJ1-1, with TRBD1 as a possible D gene (6 bases). Germline V CDR1 and CDR2: MNHEY, SMNVEV (reference sequence). Trimming cost V 1 base and J 4 bases, with 10 bases left between them. This CDR3 region has 14 residues. The DNA for the CDR3 is TGTGCCAGCAGTTTATACAGGGCGGGCACTGAAGCTTTCTTT. It encodes CASSLYRAGTEAFF.

This clonotype has more than one count but fewer than ten. The genes are TRBV27 and TRBJ2-7; 8 nucleotides line up with TRBD2. The CDR3 length is 13 residues. The V gene's germline CDR1 is MNHEY and CDR2 SMNVEV (reference sequence). The trim removed 7 bases at V and 7 bases at J, leaving 9 bases unmatched. The CDR3 nucleotides are TGTGCCAGCACTGCCGGGGGGGTGAGGGAGCAGTACTTC. This translates into CASTAGGVREQYF.

This clonotype was detected ten times or more. The chain joins TRBV11-3 to TRBJ2-1; a possible D gene is TRBD2 (5 bases). Per the germline V gene, CDR1 is SGHNT and CDR2 is YENEEA. Between the trimmed V and J ends, which lost 5 bases and 5 bases, there was a span of 16 bases. The CDR3 extends over 15 amino acids. The CDR3 DNA reads TGTGCCAGCAGCCCCCGGGGTGAAGCCCACAATGAGCAGTTCTTC. Translating it yields CASSPRGEAHNEQFF.

The J gene is TRBJ2-1, the V gene TRBV4-1; D may be TRBD2 (6 bases). The germline CDR1 and CDR2 sequences are MGHRA and YSYEKL. CDR3 length: 14 residues. Between the trimmed V and J ends, which lost 4 bases and 8 bases, there was a span of 15 bases. CDR3 bases: TGCGCCAGCAGCCCTGCTTGGGGGGTCGATGAGCAGTTCTTC. It is translated as CASSPAWGVDEQFF.

This clonotype was seen at least ten times. This chain uses TRBV20-1 with TRBJ1-5; TRBD1 might be the D (5 bases). The CDR3 totals 13 residues. Germline V gene lookup returns CDR1 DFQATT and CDR2 SNEGSKA (reference sequence). V was pared by 4 bases and J by 2 bases, with 9 bases between. The CDR3 DNA is TGCAGTGCTATTTGGGGGGGCAATCAGCCCCAGCATTTT. Translated, it gives CSAIWGGNQPQHF.

This clonotype has at least ten counts. The V call is TRBV3-1, the J call TRBJ1-5; D is unclear. The CDR3 runs to 13 residues. V was clipped by 1 base and J by 4 bases, with 5 bases between them. CDR1 is LGHDT and CDR2 is YNNKEL in the germline V gene (reference sequence). This CDR3 is CASSQGANQPQHF. The CDR3 DNA reads as TGTGCCAGCAGCCAAGGAGCAAATCAGCCCCAGCATTTT.

The J gene is TRBJ1-5, the V gene TRBV12-3 or TRBV12-4, with 7 bases aligning to TRBD1. The CDR3 covers 15 residues. V lost 5 bases and J lost 6; bases outside the gene matches: 10. The CDR3 reads CASSPRQGRSQPQHF. As DNA, the CDR3 is TGTGCCAGCAGTCCGCGACAGGGTAGGAGTCAGCCCCAGCATTTT.

The sample holds many counts of this clonotype. The chain couples TRBV29-1 to TRBJ2-1, with TRBD2 matching 16 bases. The CDR3 has 16 amino acids. Germline trimming cut 6 bases from V and 6 bases from J; bases unmatched to any gene: 8. In germline, CDR1 is SQVTM, CDR2 ANQGSEA. The DNA for the CDR3 is TGCAGCGTGATAGGGACTAGCGGGGGGGCGGGCAATGAGCAGTTCTTC. Residues: CSVIGTSGGAGNEQFF.

This clonotype appeared many times. The rearrangement links TRBV6-1 to TRBJ1-5; D perhaps matches TRBD1 (5 bases). The CDR3 is 15 residues long. Germline V lookup: CDR1 MNHNS, CDR2 SASEGT. Trimming took off 2 bases at V and 4 bases at J, with 12 bases between the two ends. CDR3 in DNA: TGTGCCAGCAGTGAATTGGGCAGGGTTAATCAGCCCCAGCATTTT. This gives the protein CASSELGRVNQPQHF.

This clonotype was counted many times. The J gene is TRBJ2-3, the V gene TRBV27; TRBD2 agrees at 8 bases. In germline, CDR1 is MNHEY, CDR2 SMNVEV (reference sequence). The CDR3 contains 13 residues. V dropped 6 bases and J dropped 5; count of bases not matched to a gene: 4. As DNA, the CDR3 is TGTGCCAGCAGGCCGCTAGCGGGAGATACGCAGTATTTT. Amino acids: CASRPLAGDTQYF.

This clonotype was seen ten or more times. The chain links TRBV20-1 to TRBJ2-3; D uncertain. Trimming stripped 5 bases from V and 2 bases from J, with 11 bases between. Germline V gene sequence: CDR1 DFQATT, CDR2 SNEGSKA (reference sequence). The CDR3 consists of 13 residues. The CDR3 is CSAFWTNTDTQYF. The CDR3 nucleotides are TGCAGTGCTTTTTGGACGAACACAGATACGCAGTATTTT.

The chain links TRBV7-9 to TRBJ1-2, with D unclear. Germline V CDR1 and CDR2: SEHNR, FQNEAQ (reference sequence). V was shortened by 2 bases and J by 1 base, with 5 bases between the two germline ends. The length of the CDR3 is 13 residues. This chain's CDR3 is CASSLRVNYGYTF. The CDR3 DNA follows: TGTGCCAGCAGCTTAAGAGTTAACTATGGCTACACCTTC.

The V call is TRBV10-2, the J call TRBJ2-7, with 7 bases matching TRBD2. CDR3 length: 16 amino acids. Per germline, CDR1 WSHSY and CDR2 SAAADI. With V trimmed by 0 bases and J by 1 base, 6 bases remained unmatched. This CDR3 is CASSESRASGSYEQYF. The CDR3 bases are TGCGCCAGCAGTGAGTCCCGGGCTAGCGGTTCCTACGAGCAGTACTTC.

This chain links TRBV20-1 with TRBJ2-3; no firm D call. The CDR3 is 12 residues long. Looked up from germline, CDR1 is DFQATT and CDR2 is SNEGSKA (reference sequence). The ends were cut back, 5 bases at V and 2 bases at J, with 8 bases in the middle. The CDR3 coding sequence is TGCAGTGCTCCAGGTTCCACAGATACGCAGTATTTT. It is translated as CSAPGSTDTQYF.

This clonotype was seen only a few times. The rearrangement links TRBV19 to TRBJ2-2, with 14 nucleotides matching TRBD2. V dropped 4 bases and J dropped 6; count of bases not matched to a gene: 16. This CDR3 contains 20 residues. The germline CDR1 and CDR2 sequences are LNHDA and SQIVND (reference sequence). The chain's CDR3 is CASSTGTSGRLVPSAGELFF. CDR3 nucleotides: TGTGCCAGTAGTACCGGGACTAGCGGGAGATTGGTTCCGTCGGCCGGGGAGCTGTTTTTT.

This clonotype was counted many times. V and J are TRBV15 and TRBJ2-3, with TRBD1 as a possible D gene (7 bases). Germline V CDR1 and CDR2: LNHNV, YYDKDF (reference sequence). V lost 0 bases and J lost 1, with 11 bases in between. The CDR3 extends over 16 amino acids. CDR3 region: CATSRDRGTGTDTQYF. DNA of the CDR3: TGTGCCACCAGCAGAGATCGGGGGACAGGCACAGATACGCAGTATTTT.

The chain links TRBV20-1 to TRBJ1-1, with D uncertain. Trimming removed 8 bases at V and 0 bases at J, with 19 bases between. Germline loops: CDR1 DFQATT, CDR2 SNEGSKA (reference sequence). The CDR3 spans 15 residues. CDR3 amino acids: CSSQPTGEVNTEAFF. The DNA for the CDR3 is TGCAGTTCCCAACCAACGGGCGAGGTGAACACTGAAGCTTTCTTT.

J is TRBJ1-1 and V is TRBV20-1, with D possibly being TRBD1 (6 bases). Trimming took off 6 bases at V and 1 base at J, with 15 bases between the two ends. This CDR3 spans 14 amino acids. Per germline, CDR1 DFQATT and CDR2 SNEGSKA (reference sequence). CDR3 region: CSATGGGPNTEAFF. Written as DNA, the CDR3 is TGCAGTGCCACCGGCGGGGGCCCGAACACTGAAGCTTTCTTT.

The chain links TRBV19 to TRBJ2-5; tentatively, D is TRBD1 (5 bases). The CDR3 is 14 amino acids. Germline-derived CDR1 and CDR2 are LNHDA and SQIVND (reference sequence). V shed 8 bases and J shed 0 bases, with 13 bases lying between them. The CDR3 DNA reads as TGTGCCAGTTGGGCAGGGTCACACCAAGAGACCCAGTACTTC. Translation gives CASWAGSHQETQYF.

This clonotype occurred a few times. This chain uses TRBV3-1 with TRBJ2-1; TRBD2 agrees at 11 bases. Germline V CDR1 and CDR2: LGHDT, YNNKEL (reference sequence). Unmatched junction bases numbered 6, after V lost 8 bases and J lost 3 bases. The length of the CDR3 is 15 residues. The DNA of the CDR3 is TGTGCCAGCGGGAGGACTAGCGGGTTCTACAATGAGCAGTTCTTC. Residues: CASGRTSGFYNEQFF.

This clonotype was picked up a small number of times. A much larger clone differs from this one at a single base, so this may be a read error. This chain connects TRBV27 to TRBJ2-1; 7 bases align to TRBD1. The CDR3 is 13 residues long. Germline V CDR1 and CDR2: MNHEY, SMNVEV (reference sequence). Germline trimming cut 2 bases from V and 9 bases from J; bases unmatched to any gene: 4. CDR3 nucleotide sequence: TGTGCCAGCAGTTTACTGACAGGGTGTGAGCAGTTCTTC. It translates to CASSLLTGCEQFF.

The CDR3 nucleotides are TGTGCCAGTAGTTTGCTGACACCCACCGGGGAGCTGTTTTTT. It is translated as CASSLLTPTGELFF. The V call is TRBV19, the J call TRBJ2-2; D is undetermined. The CDR3 has 14 amino acids. CDR1 and CDR2 (germline): LNHDA, SQIVND (reference sequence). Between the trimmed V and J ends, which lost 5 bases and 4 bases, there was a span of 11 bases.

The chain combines TRBV4-2 with TRBJ2-1, with 9 nucleotides matching TRBD2. CDR1 and CDR2 from the germline V gene are LGHNA and YNFKEQ. The length of the CDR3 is 14 residues. The V segment lost 5 bases and the J segment 7 bases; nucleotides outside the gene matches: 6. This CDR3 reads CASSIAGAANEQFF. DNA of the CDR3: TGTGCCAGCAGCATAGCGGGAGCCGCGAATGAGCAGTTCTTC.

This clonotype was recorded at least ten times. The chain employs TRBV7-2 and TRBJ2-1, with a weak D call TRBD2 (6 bases). V lost 4 bases and J lost 6, with 13 bases in between. This CDR3 has 14 residues. CDR1 SGHTA and CDR2 FQGNSA come from the germline V gene. The CDR3 DNA reads as TGTGCCAGCAGCTCCGTAGCGGTGGGCAATGAGCAGTTCTTC. This encodes CASSSVAVGNEQFF.